This T cell receptor (beta chain) was recovered during a study of STAT5B mutations in CD4+ large granular lymphocyte leukemia. General study findings and limits: Patient CD4-sorted repertoires stayed more clonal than healthy ones after leukemic-clone removal. Main leukemic clonotypes were patient-specific, but approximately 27% appeared at low frequency elsewhere.

Assay used: immunoSEQ multiplex PCR; TCRdb lists only in-frame clones, some missing. Counted here are about 40,000 clones, roughly 76% occurring once; the ten biggest clones make up 3.6%. With regard to this clone: Its antigen remains unknown.

V shed 3 bases and J shed 5 bases, with 13 bases lying between them. Germline V gives CDR1 LNHDA, CDR2 SQIVND (reference sequence). The CDR3 is 15 amino acids. Sequences were obtained from CD4+ T cells from blood buffy coats. This receptor was identified in a human donor in good health. V is TRBV19 and J is TRBJ1-4, with no clear D. The CDR3 bases are TGTGCCAGTAGTATGAATGCTCTCCGAAATGAAAAACTGTTTTTT. It translates to CASSMNALRNEKLFF.